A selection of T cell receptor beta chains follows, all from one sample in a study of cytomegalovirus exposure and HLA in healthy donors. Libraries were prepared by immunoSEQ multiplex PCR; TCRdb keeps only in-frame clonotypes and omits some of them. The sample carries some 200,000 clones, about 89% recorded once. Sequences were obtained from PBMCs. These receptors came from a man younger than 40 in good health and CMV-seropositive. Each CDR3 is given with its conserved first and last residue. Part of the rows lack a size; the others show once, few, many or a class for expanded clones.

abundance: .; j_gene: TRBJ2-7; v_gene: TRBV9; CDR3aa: CASSANPTGTYEQYF
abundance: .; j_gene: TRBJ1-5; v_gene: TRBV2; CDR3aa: CASSDEGYNQPQHF
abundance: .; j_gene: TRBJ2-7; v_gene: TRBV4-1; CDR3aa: CASSLRSGGTTYEQYF
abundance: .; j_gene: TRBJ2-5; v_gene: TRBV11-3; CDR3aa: CASSLGVGRAMQETQYF
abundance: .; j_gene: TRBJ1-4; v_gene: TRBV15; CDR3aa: CATSAGTGGEKLFF
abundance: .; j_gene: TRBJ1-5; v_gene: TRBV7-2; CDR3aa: CASSRDTASNQPQHF
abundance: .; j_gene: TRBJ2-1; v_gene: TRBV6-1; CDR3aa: CASSELAGGYNEQFF
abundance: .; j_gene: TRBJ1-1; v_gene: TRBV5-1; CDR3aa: CASSLGDPGPGNTRRIGNTEAFF
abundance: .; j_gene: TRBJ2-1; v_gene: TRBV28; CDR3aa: CASREGNEQFF
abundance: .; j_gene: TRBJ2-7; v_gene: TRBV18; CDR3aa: CASSPDSSYEQYF
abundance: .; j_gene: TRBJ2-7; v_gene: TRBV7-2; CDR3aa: CASSRDRKYEQYF
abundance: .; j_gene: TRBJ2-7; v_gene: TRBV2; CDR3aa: CASSEAGGTEQYF
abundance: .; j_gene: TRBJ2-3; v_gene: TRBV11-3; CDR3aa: CASSLPPWDTQYF
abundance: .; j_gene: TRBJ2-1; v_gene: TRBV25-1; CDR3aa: CASSDRTRTGSNEQFF
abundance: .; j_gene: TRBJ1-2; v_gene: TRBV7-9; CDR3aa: CASSLAMDNYGYTF
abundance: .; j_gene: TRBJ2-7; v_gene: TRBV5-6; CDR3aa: CASSSGANYEQYF
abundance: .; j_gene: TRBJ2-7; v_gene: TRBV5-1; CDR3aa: CASSLGRDRGRNEQYF
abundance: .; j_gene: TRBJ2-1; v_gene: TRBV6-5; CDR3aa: CASSYFGTRAYNEQFF
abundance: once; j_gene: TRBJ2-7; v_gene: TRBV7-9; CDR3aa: CASSRRGQGNEQYF
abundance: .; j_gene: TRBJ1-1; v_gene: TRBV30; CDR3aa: CASQEGGTEAFF
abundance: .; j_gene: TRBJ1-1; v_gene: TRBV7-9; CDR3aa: CASTLRGGGEAFF
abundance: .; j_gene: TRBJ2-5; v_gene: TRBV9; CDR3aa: CASSVGHYQETQYF
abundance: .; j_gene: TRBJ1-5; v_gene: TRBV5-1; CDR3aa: CASSLGGQSTHNQPQHF
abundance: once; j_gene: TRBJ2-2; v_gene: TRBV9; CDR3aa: CASSVGLAGFTGELFF
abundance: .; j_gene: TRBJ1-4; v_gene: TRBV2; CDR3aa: CASSVTAWGEKLFF
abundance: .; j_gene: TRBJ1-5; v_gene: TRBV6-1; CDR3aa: CASSTEGSQPQHF
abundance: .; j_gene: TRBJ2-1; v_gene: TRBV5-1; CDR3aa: CASSLVGTGTNNEQFF
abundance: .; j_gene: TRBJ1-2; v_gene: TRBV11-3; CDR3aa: CASSSDRRGGYTF
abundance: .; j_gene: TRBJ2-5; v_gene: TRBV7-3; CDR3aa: CASSSSGVQETQYF
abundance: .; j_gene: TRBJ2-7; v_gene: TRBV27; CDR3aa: CASSSVLSGRAGEQYF
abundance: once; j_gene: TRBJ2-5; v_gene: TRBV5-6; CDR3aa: CASSLETGGETQYF
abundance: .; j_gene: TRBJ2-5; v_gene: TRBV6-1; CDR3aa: CASTNQEGVGETQYF
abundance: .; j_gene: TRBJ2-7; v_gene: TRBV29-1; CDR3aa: CSVEAEREGNYEQYF
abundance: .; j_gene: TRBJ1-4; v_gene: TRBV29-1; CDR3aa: CSATDRRGEKLFF
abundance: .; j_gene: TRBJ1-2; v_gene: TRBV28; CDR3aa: CASSLHPGSGYGYTF
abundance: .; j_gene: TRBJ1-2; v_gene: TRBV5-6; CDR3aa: CASDVGDRGLNYGYTF
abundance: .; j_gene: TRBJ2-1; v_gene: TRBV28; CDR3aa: CASSYPPNYNEQFF
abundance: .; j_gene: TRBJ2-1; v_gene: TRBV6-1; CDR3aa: CASKDTGGTYNEQFF
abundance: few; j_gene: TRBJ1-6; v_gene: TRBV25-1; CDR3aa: CASSVAGPPLHF
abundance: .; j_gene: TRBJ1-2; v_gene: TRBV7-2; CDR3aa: CASSLVLSYGYTF
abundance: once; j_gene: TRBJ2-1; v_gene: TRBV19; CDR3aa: CASRAGVGYNEQFF
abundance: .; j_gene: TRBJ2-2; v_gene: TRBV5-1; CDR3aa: CASSLTGDSAGELFF
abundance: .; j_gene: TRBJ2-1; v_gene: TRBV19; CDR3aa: CASSIWREELNEQFF
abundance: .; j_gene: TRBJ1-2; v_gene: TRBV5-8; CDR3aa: CASSLVPGYTF
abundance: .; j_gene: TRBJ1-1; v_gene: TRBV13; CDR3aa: CASSFGREAEAFF
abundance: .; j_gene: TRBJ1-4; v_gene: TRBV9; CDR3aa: CASSLQGHVSEKLFF
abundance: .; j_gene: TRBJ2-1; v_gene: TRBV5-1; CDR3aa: CASSLAATYNEQFF
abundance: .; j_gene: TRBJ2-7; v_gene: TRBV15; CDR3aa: CATSFMPQSYEQYF
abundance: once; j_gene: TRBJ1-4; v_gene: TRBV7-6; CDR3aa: CASSLGVGYEKLFF
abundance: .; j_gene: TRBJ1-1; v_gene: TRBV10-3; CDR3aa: CAISERQGKVTEAFF
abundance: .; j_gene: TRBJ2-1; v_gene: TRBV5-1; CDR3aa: CASTPDSTYNEQFF